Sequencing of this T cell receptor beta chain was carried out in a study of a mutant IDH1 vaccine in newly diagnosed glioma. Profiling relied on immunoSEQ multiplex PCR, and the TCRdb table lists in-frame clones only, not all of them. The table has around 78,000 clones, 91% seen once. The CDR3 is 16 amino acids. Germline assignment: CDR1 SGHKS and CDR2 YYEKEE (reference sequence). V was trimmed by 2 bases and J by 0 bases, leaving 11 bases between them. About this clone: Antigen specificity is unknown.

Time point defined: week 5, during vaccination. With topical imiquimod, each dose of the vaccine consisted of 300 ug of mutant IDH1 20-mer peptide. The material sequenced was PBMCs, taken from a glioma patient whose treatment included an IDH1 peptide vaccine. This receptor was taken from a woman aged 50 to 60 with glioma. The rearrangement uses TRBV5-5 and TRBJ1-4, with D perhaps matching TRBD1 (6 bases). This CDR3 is CASSLTGPATNEKLFF. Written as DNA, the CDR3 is TGTGCCAGCAGCTTAACAGGGCCCGCAACTAATGAAAAACTGTTTTTT. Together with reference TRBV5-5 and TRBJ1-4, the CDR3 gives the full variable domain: DAGVTQSPTHLIKTRGQQVTLRCSPISGHKSVSWYQQVLGQGPQFIFQYYEKEERGRGNFPDRFSARQFPNYSSELNVNALLLGDSALYLCASSLTGPATNEKLFFGSGTQLSVL.